This T cell receptor beta chain was captured in a study of T cells after somatic rescue of genetic block. Trimming left V 3 bases short and J 6 bases short, with 14 bases between. CDR1 is SGHTA, CDR2 FQGNSA, per germline. The CDR3 runs to 14 residues. Produced via immunoSEQ multiplex PCR; TCRdb's table is partial and in-frame only. The sample lists roughly 7,000 clones; approximately 81% were seen once. The TCR originated in a boy aged 5 to 17. The V gene is TRBV7-2, the J gene TRBJ1-1; D unclear. Sequenced sample: peripheral blood mononuclear cells (PBMCs). The CDR3 bases are TGTGCCAGCAGCTTCGAACAGTTCAACCCTGAAGCTTTCTTT. Protein product: CASSFEQFNPEAFF.